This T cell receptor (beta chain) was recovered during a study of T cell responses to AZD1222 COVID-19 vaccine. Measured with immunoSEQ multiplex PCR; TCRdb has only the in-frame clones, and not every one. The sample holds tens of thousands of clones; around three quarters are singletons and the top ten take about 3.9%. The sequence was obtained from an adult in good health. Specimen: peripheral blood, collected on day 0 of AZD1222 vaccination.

The CDR3 protein is CSVDRGGSSYGYTF. The CDR3 region has the DNA TGCAGCGTTGATAGGGGCGGATCCTCCTATGGCTACACCTTC. The chain uses TRBV29-1 and TRBJ1-2; perhaps TRBD1 as D (5 bases). Trimming shortened V by 3 bases and J by 4 bases, and 15 bases separated the two germline ends. CDR1 and CDR2 (germline): SQVTM, ANQGSEA. The CDR3 is made up of 14 amino acids.